One sample yielded the 15 T cell receptor beta chains listed below, sequenced in a study of Graves' ophthalmopathy and Graves' hyperthyroidism. Amplified material comprised TCR beta CDR3 regions derived from RNA transcripts. Amplification began with first-round RT-PCR using HTBI primers, then second-round multiplex PCR was performed. One entry per CDR3 protein results from TCRdb running MiXCR on the multiplex PCR reads. The sample yields approximately 160,000 distinct CDR3 sequences, roughly two fifths seen once. Material: peripheral blood. The receptors stem from a man aged 25 to 45 with Graves' ophthalmopathy.

This CDR3 reads CASSSTRNEAFF. CDR3 in DNA: TGTGCCAGCAGTTCGACAAGGAATGAAGCTTTCTTT. The chain has TRBV6-2 or TRBV6-3 and TRBJ1-1; no clear D gene. Trimming shortened V by 4 bases and J by 7 bases, and 10 bases separated the two germline ends. CDR1 is MNHEY and CDR2 is SVGEGT in the germline V gene. The CDR3 sequence is 12 residues long.

This clonotype was counted at least ten times. V gene TRBV30 combines with J gene TRBJ2-7, with TRBD2 as a possible D gene (6 bases). Germline V gives CDR1 GTSNPN, CDR2 SVGIG (reference sequence). Trimming removed 3 bases from V and 5 bases from J, with 20 bases in between. This CDR3 is built from 15 residues. This CDR3 reads CAWSIRGAGSDEQYF. The DNA for the CDR3 is TGTGCCTGGAGCATCAGAGGTGCGGGATCAGACGAGCAGTACTTC.

The V call is TRBV27, the J call TRBJ2-2, with 13 nucleotides matching TRBD2. Germline trimming cut 5 bases from V and 6 bases from J; bases unmatched to any gene: 9. The CDR3 loop spans 17 amino acids. CDR1 MNHEY and CDR2 SMNVEV come from the germline V gene (reference sequence). The CDR3 DNA follows: TGTGCCAGCAGTATACTAGCGGGAGGGCCGTTGGCCGGGGAGCTGTTTTTT. Translation: CASSILAGGPLAGELFF.

The sample holds many counts of this clonotype. This chain uses TRBV20-1 with TRBJ2-7, with 7 bases identical to TRBD1. This CDR3 has 14 amino acids. After removal of 5 bases from V and 7 bases from J, the junction contained 14 bases not matched to a gene. Germline assignment: CDR1 DFQATT and CDR2 SNEGSKA (reference sequence). CDR3 in amino acids: CSAPKGTASEEQYF. For the CDR3, the DNA is TGCAGTGCTCCCAAAGGGACAGCGTCGGAGGAGCAGTACTTC.

V usage is TRBV11-2 and J usage is TRBJ2-5; 7 nucleotides line up with TRBD2. V shed 3 bases, J shed 1 base, and the junction held 5 bases outside the gene matches. The CDR3 covers 15 residues. CDR1 and CDR2 from the germline V gene are SGHAT and FQNNGV. The CDR3 spells CASSLLTSAQETQYF. The DNA of the CDR3 is TGTGCCAGCAGCTTGCTAACTAGCGCCCAAGAGACCCAGTACTTC.

This clonotype was recorded at least ten times. The V and J genes are TRBV6-2 or TRBV6-3 and TRBJ1-5; TRBD1 matches at 9 bases. V gave up 5 bases and J gave up 4 bases; unmatched junction bases: 6. The V gene's germline CDR1 is MNHEY and CDR2 SVGEGT. The CDR3 has 15 amino acids. CDR3 region: CASSLTGGANQPQHF. Written as DNA, the CDR3 is TGTGCCAGCAGTCTAACAGGGGGCGCAAATCAGCCCCAGCATTTT.

This clonotype has a count of ten or more. The chain couples TRBV9 to TRBJ1-5; the match to TRBD1 covers 9 bases. The V gene's germline CDR1 is SGDLS and CDR2 YYNGEE. With 3 bases clipped from V and 4 bases from J, the junction kept 2 bases outside the gene matches. The CDR3 spans 14 residues. The CDR3 coding sequence is TGTGCCAGCAGCGAGGGGACAGGGAATCAGCCCCAGCATTTT. It is translated as CASSEGTGNQPQHF.

The gene calls are TRBV6-2 or TRBV6-3 and TRBJ1-1, with a tentative D call TRBD1 (6 bases). The CDR3 is 15 amino acids. V gave up 2 bases and J gave up 2 bases, with 12 bases separating them. Germline V gives CDR1 MNHEY, CDR2 SVGEGT. CDR3 bases: TGTGCCAGCAGTTACAGGGGGGCAGCTAACACTGAAGCTTTCTTT. Encoded protein: CASSYRGAANTEAFF.

This clonotype was observed many times. This chain joins TRBV29-1 and TRBJ2-7; 12 bases map to TRBD1. This CDR3 comprises 16 residues. With V trimmed by 2 bases and J by 9 bases, 14 bases remained unmatched. Germline V gene lookup returns CDR1 SQVTM and CDR2 ANQGSEA. The CDR3 spells CSVESTGGDRGRGQYF. CDR3 DNA: TGCAGCGTTGAATCCACAGGCGGGGACAGGGGGCGCGGGCAGTACTTC.

This chain connects TRBV6-1 to TRBJ1-1; 7 nucleotides line up with TRBD1. V gave up 6 bases and J gave up 0 bases; unmatched junction bases: 7. The germline gives CDR1 MNHNS, CDR2 SASEGT. This CDR3 has 15 amino acids. The CDR3 DNA reads TGTGCCAGCAGGCTCCAGGGGGTCATGAACACTGAAGCTTTCTTT. Residues: CASRLQGVMNTEAFF.

This clonotype was counted many times. The chain couples TRBV7-2 to TRBJ2-7; no clear D. This CDR3 is 11 amino acids long. The germline gives CDR1 SGHTA, CDR2 FQGNSA. Between the trimmed V and J ends, which lost 2 bases and 5 bases, there was a span of 4 bases. The CDR3 sequence: CASSLRDEQYF. CDR3 sequence (DNA): TGTGCCAGCAGCTTACGGGACGAGCAGTACTTC.

In its sample, this clonotype was seen many times. The rearrangement uses TRBV28 and TRBJ1-5, with TRBD1 as a possible D gene (5 bases). Germline V CDR1 and CDR2: MDHEN, SYDVKM. V was pared by 5 bases and J by 6 bases, with 17 bases between. This CDR3 is built from 15 residues. CDR3 coding DNA: TGTGCCAGCAGTCCCGGTGGGGGGGGTCCTCAGCCCCAGCATTTT. This sequence encodes CASSPGGGGPQPQHF.

This chain connects TRBV29-1 to TRBJ2-7; TRBD1 or TRBD2 may be the D gene (5 bases each). The CDR3 sequence is 13 residues long. V was cut by 5 bases and J by 4 bases, with 15 bases left in between. In germline, CDR1 is SQVTM, CDR2 ANQGSEA. The CDR3 here is CSVLSGDDYEQYF. CDR3 in DNA: TGCAGCGTTTTATCTGGGGACGATTACGAGCAGTACTTC.

This clonotype was seen many times. The CDR3 loop is CASSWGTETQYF. The CDR3 coding sequence is TGTGCCAGCAGCTGGGGAACGGAGACCCAGTACTTC. V is TRBV7-2 and J is TRBJ2-5, with D uncertain. Germline CDR1 SGHTA, CDR2 FQGNSA. The V end was cut by 4 bases, the J end by 5 bases, with 8 bases between. The CDR3 spans 12 residues.

V usage is TRBV7-8 and J usage is TRBJ2-5; TRBD2 might be the D (5 bases). Germline CDR1 is SGHVS and CDR2 is FQNEAQ. The V end lost 3 bases, the J end lost 4 bases, and 12 bases lay between the germline ends. The CDR3 contains 14 residues. In DNA, the CDR3 is TGTGCCAGCAGCTTTAGGTTGGAGGTAGAGACCCAGTACTTC. Its protein is CASSFRLEVETQYF.